This TCR beta chain was sequenced in a study of blood T cells in healthy people across ages. Together with a sample-barcoded 5' primer, a J-beta primer mix was included in a second PCR lasting roughly 6 to 12 cycles. Each sample yielded at least 2.5 million CDR3-containing paired-end reads. TCRdb re-derived calls from the 5' RACE reads in MiXCR, one entry per CDR3 protein. The profile shows 2 million or so distinct CDR3 sequences, around half of them singletons. This clonotype was seen repeatedly, ten times or more. Investigators took about 10 milliliters of peripheral blood from every donor. No fewer than 6 million PBMCs went into each sample. CDR3 length: 16 amino acids. Germline V lookup: CDR1 MGHRA, CDR2 YSYEKL. Trimming shortened V by 2 bases and J by 1 base, and 12 bases separated the two germline ends.

J is TRBJ2-4 and V is TRBV4-1; possible D gene TRBD1, 6 bases. The sequence derives from a woman between 40 and 50 years old in good health. The specimen was blood. CDR3 sequence: CASSQTGGLAKNIQYF. The CDR3 DNA reads TGCGCCAGCAGCCAAACTGGGGGCCTGGCCAAAAACATTCAGTACTTC.